The subject of this entry is one T cell receptor beta chain. What it binds is unknown. None of the included patients had other autoimmune diseases, uncontrolled infections, pregnancy or lactation, as these led to exclusion. From fresh peripheral blood, under 12 ml in volume, the PBMCs were obtained. The CDR3 consists of 15 residues. Trimming removed 3 bases at V and 0 bases at J, with 8 bases between. The data originate from a study of Graves' ophthalmopathy and Graves' hyperthyroidism. Using RNA transcripts, the TCR beta CDR3 regions were amplified. HTBI primers were used in a first-round RT-PCR, which preceded a second-round multiplex PCR. Via MiXCR, TCRdb re-called the multiplex PCR reads, giving one row per CDR3 protein. The repertoire holds almost 400,000 distinct CDR3 sequences, around 16% seen once, with around 1.6% in the top ten. Study outcomes and limitations: Between ophthalmopathy and stable hyperthyroidism, a 13-signature model drew a separation with 87.88% sensitivity and 70% to 84% specificity.

The origin of this receptor is a woman aged 18-30 years with Graves' ophthalmopathy. The sample was peripheral blood. J is TRBJ2-2 and V is TRBV12-3 or TRBV12-4; D gene ambiguous. In DNA, the CDR3 is TGTGCCAGCAGTTTCCGGGCCTCGAACACCGGGGAGCTGTTTTTT. Amino acids: CASSFRASNTGELFF.